This TCR beta chain is drawn from a study of cytomegalovirus exposure and HLA in healthy donors (dated by TCRdb to about 2017). With regard to the full study: According to an earlier analysis of 450 to 650 of the donors, about 179 million T cells yielded 120 million or so unique TCR beta sequences and about 300 Gb of sequence data. A later genetic analysis took genome-wide SNP genotypes for about three fifths of the 666 donors and used that subset as a discovery cohort. Alongside the repertoire data, information on donor age, sex, ethnicity and CMV serostatus was compiled. To predict cytomegalovirus infection status, the study brought together high-throughput TCR immunosequencing, statistical association of individual TCRs with disease status, and machine learning. Because of strong linkage in the cohort, five DR-DQ haplotypes were treated as single units for association and clustering. The study aimed to test whether cataloging public T cell receptors could reveal signatures of past pathogen exposure. Rather than using new phenotypic data, the later analysis identified candidate immune exposures from TCR beta sequences and from how often those sequences occurred across donors. To study patterns of TCR occurrence, a later analysis re-analyzed previously published TCR beta repertoires from 600 to 750 donors and added high-resolution HLA genotyping. HLA typing covered class I and class II loci at four-digit resolution. All discovery cohort repertoires had been generated on a single sequencing platform. The number of donors typed differed by locus, with roughly 620-630 for A, B, C, DRB1 and DQB1, 522 for DQA1, nearly 610 for DPA1, and some 450 for DPB1. In an earlier analysis of 587 of the donors, high-throughput TCR beta sequencing was used to judge whether each TCR beta V gene segment behaved as functional or pseudogenic. Approximately 310 gigabases of sequencing data and some 85 million unique TCR sequences were included in an early release covering roughly 600 HLA-typed donors. The T cell repertoires of 700 or so subjects were profiled by immunosequencing and related to cytomegalovirus serostatus. On average, about 240,000 unique TCR beta nucleotide sequences were sequenced per donor among 398 genotyped donors of the cohort, with about 19% of those sequences being non-productive. Besides the first cohort of some 670 subjects, a separate validation cohort made up of over 100 different subjects was used. Of the roughly 400 genotyped donors, 65% to 90% fell in the genetic ancestry cluster associated with self-reported Caucasian donors.

Broad study findings and their caveats: In a later analysis, most CMV-associated TCR beta chains were found to appear HLA-restricted, with HLA associations seemingly driven largely by CMV exposure. Correlated functional status among segregating V segments might be attributable to linkage disequilibrium, but an unknown experimental factor could not be ruled out. Specific HLA alleles were associated with 15,000 to 20,000 TCR beta sequences at a false discovery rate of 0.05 in a later analysis. The classifier was reported to diagnose cytomegalovirus status with high specificity and sensitivity in both the original and validation cohorts. In a later genetic analysis, a missense DCLRE1C variant was associated with V-gene and J-gene trimming of TCR beta chains, and the association was replicated in an independent cohort. This cohort had only TCR beta chains sequenced, and the lack of alpha or paired-chain data limited which features could be detected. Broadly in line with IMGT annotations, most TCR beta V segments showed up in productive rearrangements about 90% or about 30% of the time in an earlier analysis of under 700 of the donors. Across donors, most TCR sequences were observed very rarely, whereas some public TCRs were present in many individuals. Several of the top co-occurrence clusters appeared to be linked to parvovirus B19, influenza, CMV and Epstein-Barr virus, according to a later analysis. The earlier analysis of 587 of the donors excluded around 17 rarely observed V segments, including chromosome 9 orphons, because counts were too low. A few of the identified cytomegalovirus-associated TCR beta chains were confirmed in vitro to be specific for cytomegalovirus antigens. A later analysis found that HLA-associated TCR beta chains were more clonally expanded and had lower generation probabilities than equally common non-associated chains. Because HLA typing was unavailable for some donors at each locus, only the typed subset was used in association tests. CMV serostatus was the only immune exposure information available for the cohort. The presence/absence analyses assumed that sequencing depth was roughly uniform across donors, and that assumption may not be true. The authors suggested that the approach could potentially be generalized to other disease states and immunological phenotypes. Because the 87-base-pair reads could not distinguish some IMGT-functional V segments, including TRBV6-2 and TRBV6-3, those segments were excluded. The study gave a list of some 150 TCR beta chains associated with cytomegalovirus. A cluster of highly shared sequence variants was judged likely to be a technical artifact of the sequencing pipeline. In a later analysis, TCR association rates were found to vary across HLA loci, with the most associated TCRs seen for DRB1 alleles and the fewest for HLA-C alleles. According to a later genetic analysis, donors in an Asian-associated ancestry cluster had fewer N-insertions in productive TCRs than the roughly 700-donor mean. When HLA alleles, especially DR and DQ, strongly co-occurred, attributing TCR associations to individual alleles was difficult. A further reported finding was that TCR beta sequences accurately predicted the HLA-A and HLA-B alleles for most subjects in the first cohort.

Comment on this clone: This receptor's antigen is unknown.

Library method: the immunoSEQ multiplex PCR assay. For the multiplex PCR, a mixture combining 60 forward primers for TCR Vbeta segments and 13 reverse primers for TCR Jbeta segments was used. The CDR3 region of rearranged TCR beta genes was amplified from genomic DNA with a multiplex PCR assay. The amplified TCR beta libraries were sequenced on the Illumina HiSeq System as 87-base-pair reads. In the original analysis: A later analysis tallied roughly 76 million unique TCR beta chains across the 610 or so repertoires, and around 10 million of those chains were shared by two or more donors. To remove PCR and sequencing errors, raw reads were error-corrected and collapsed into unique sequences using a nearest-neighbor algorithm that merged closely related sequences. CDR3 sequences were aligned to IMGT reference sequences to assign V, D and J gene segments. For a sequence to be retained, at least a six-nucleotide match to both a V gene segment and a J gene segment was required. A rearrangement was called productive if the CDR3 had no stop codons and remained in frame with V and J, and every other rearrangement was called non-productive. CDR3 was defined according to IMGT convention as the region running from the second conserved V-encoded cysteine to the conserved J-encoded phenylalanine. The earlier analysis of around 640 of the donors excluded sequences that lacked an unambiguous match to a single V gene segment. In an earlier analysis of several hundred of the donors, V segments were called functional above 56.7% productive rearrangements and were called segregating when the between-donor standard deviation exceeded 5%. A statistical classification framework was built to diagnose cytomegalovirus status from the catalog of TCR beta chain sequences. V and J gene assignment, in a later analysis, came from comparing TCR nucleotide sequences with IMGT/GENE-DB human TR gene sequences. The TCRdist pipeline was used in a later analysis to assign CDR3 sequences and most-parsimonious VDJ recombination scenarios. A later analysis defined each TCR beta chain by its CDR3 amino acid sequence plus V-gene family, and excluded reads lacking a unique V-gene family. A later analysis removed 500 to 650 highly shared, low-generation-probability nucleotide sequences to deal with suspected cross-contamination and a sequencing artifact. In a later analysis, a clonal expansion index was calculated for each public chain from normalized within-repertoire ranks of inferred template counts. In a later analysis, generation probabilities were computed using a VDJ recombination model fitted to out-of-frame rearrangements, and the results were checked against IGoR. Hypergeometric tests were used in a later analysis to score TCR-TCR, TCR-HLA and TCR-CMV co-occurrence, with a repertoire-size bias correction applied to the TCR pairs. To estimate false discovery rates, a later analysis permuted the HLA or CMV assignments 20 times. In a later analysis, co-occurring TCRs were grouped using DBSCAN, and TCRdist sequence similarity was added for clustering within HLA-allele-positive subsets. Repertoires with fewer than 30,000 or more than 120,000 public chains, plus five repertoires with anomalous nucleotide sharing, were excluded from co-occurrence clustering. TCRdb carries this immuneACCESS record with in-frame sequences only. Its versions omit some clonotypes, under half of them owing to an unresolved V gene in the studies checked, with the rest unexplained. V, J and clone size were drawn from that table, and D and trimming were deduced from the DNA. This sample's table lists roughly 53,000 clones. Together, the top ten hold 9.5% to 15% of the sample.

The CDR1 and CDR2 encoded by the germline V gene are MNHEY and SVGAGI. Spanning cysteine to phenylalanine, the CDR3 consists of 16 amino acids. Kept here is only the CDR3 DNA, which spans 48 bases and is read in frame from base 1. From V the trimming removes 0 bases and from J it removes 5 bases, while the gene matches leave 4 bases of the junction unaccounted for. The cohort was made up of around 720 healthy bone marrow donors. At the time of sampling, all cohort members were nominally healthy, though unrecorded immune exposures were likely present. The donor was CMV seropositive and belonged to the group of about 290 seropositive cohort members. A peripheral blood sample was provided by each donor, and peripheral blood mononuclear cells were used for TCR beta sequencing. The Qiagen DNeasy Blood Extraction Kit was used to extract genomic DNA from the blood cell samples.

Sequenced: PBMCs. The V and J genes are TRBV6-5 and TRBJ1-6; 7 bases in between match TRBD1. The clonotype comes from a man in his late teens or twenties in good health and CMV-seropositive. The nucleotide sequence reads as follows: TGTGCCAGCAGTTACTCACCTGACAGGGATAATTCACCCCTCCACTTT. This gives the protein CASSYSPDRDNSPLHF.